The T cell receptor beta chain under discussion was sequenced for a study of blood T cell repertoires in COVID-19. At the level of the study: COVID-19 samples, acute and convalescent, were from the United States, Italy and Spain.

V was shortened by 3 bases and J by 8 bases, with 14 bases between the two germline ends. CDR1 is DFQATT and CDR2 is SNEGSKA in the germline V gene (reference sequence). The CDR3 covers 13 residues. This clone has just one count. Living in under 30 US areas, the participants were between about 18 and 100 years of age. Clinical histories supplied by participants themselves formed the basis of cohort assignment. Original data processing: The assay estimated nucleated cells by amplifying reference gene primers. This table comes from immunoSEQ multiplex PCR, and its TCRdb copy is limited to in-frame clones, with some not included. That table is the source of V, J and clone size, and D and trimming were worked out from the DNA. The sample holds over 200,000 clones, roughly 90% seen once.

This sequence originates from a woman in her 30s with acute COVID-19. V gene TRBV20-1 combines with J gene TRBJ2-1; perhaps TRBD2 as D (5 bases). The sequenced sample consisted of PBMCs or T cells enriched from blood (not recorded which). CDR3: CSASRLARDEQFF. Here the CDR3 DNA reads TGCAGTGCTAGTCGGCTAGCTAGGGATGAGCAGTTCTTC.